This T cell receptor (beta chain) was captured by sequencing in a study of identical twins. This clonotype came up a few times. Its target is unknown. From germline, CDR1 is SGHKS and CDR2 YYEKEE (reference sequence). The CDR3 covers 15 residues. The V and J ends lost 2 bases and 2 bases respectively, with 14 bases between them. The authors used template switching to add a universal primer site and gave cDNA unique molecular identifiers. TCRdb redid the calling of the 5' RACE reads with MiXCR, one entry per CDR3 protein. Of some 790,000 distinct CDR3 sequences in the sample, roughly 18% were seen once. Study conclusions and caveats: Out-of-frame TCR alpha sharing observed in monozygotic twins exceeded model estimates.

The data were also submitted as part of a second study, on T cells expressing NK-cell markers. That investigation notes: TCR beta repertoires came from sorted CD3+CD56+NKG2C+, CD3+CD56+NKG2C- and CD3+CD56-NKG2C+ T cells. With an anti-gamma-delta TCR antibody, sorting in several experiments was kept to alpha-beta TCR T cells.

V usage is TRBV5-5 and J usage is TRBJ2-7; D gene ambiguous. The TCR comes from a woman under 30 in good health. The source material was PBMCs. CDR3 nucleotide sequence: TGTGCCAGCAGCTTTTCGCCGGCGATTGCCTACGAGCAGTACTTC. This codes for CASSFSPAIAYEQYF. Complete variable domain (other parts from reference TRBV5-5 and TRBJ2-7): DAGVTQSPTHLIKTRGQQVTLRCSPISGHKSVSWYQQVLGQGPQFIFQYYEKEERGRGNFPDRFSARQFPNYSSELNVNALLLGDSALYLCASSFSPAIAYEQYFGPGTRLTVT.